The rows below give T cell receptor beta chains drawn from one sample of a study of Graves' ophthalmopathy and Graves' hyperthyroidism. TCRdb analysed the multiplex PCR reads with MiXCR anew, one entry per CDR3 protein. The sample has a few hundred thousand distinct CDR3 sequences, 20% to 25% seen once. Sequencing was carried out using peripheral blood. These receptor sequences come from a woman in her forties or fifties with Graves' ophthalmopathy. The conserved cysteine and the conserved F or W are not part of the CDR3 here. Fields, in order: V gene, clone size, J gene, CDR3 protein. A clone size is listed for some rows: how often the clone was seen (once, few, many), or a class if it is expanded.

v_call: TRBV11-3
clone_size: once
j_call: TRBJ2-2
cdr3_aa: ASSLLHATTGELF

v_call: TRBV28
clone_size: few
j_call: TRBJ2-7
cdr3_aa: ASSVLPGTAYEQY

v_call: TRBV30
clone_size: NA
j_call: TRBJ2-7
cdr3_aa: AWSVGQGAHEQY

v_call: TRBV18
clone_size: few
j_call: TRBJ1-2
cdr3_aa: ASSPSDRFGYGYT

v_call: TRBV11-2
clone_size: many
j_call: TRBJ2-4
cdr3_aa: ASSFQNIQY

v_call: TRBV20-1
clone_size: NA
j_call: TRBJ2-7
cdr3_aa: SARAPSGTHEQY

v_call: TRBV20-1
clone_size: many
j_call: TRBJ1-1
cdr3_aa: SARDRRISTEAF

v_call: TRBV12-3/TRBV12-4
clone_size: many
j_call: TRBJ1-1
cdr3_aa: ASSLAGGGFTEAF

v_call: TRBV16
clone_size: many
j_call: TRBJ1-2
cdr3_aa: ASSQSPGFYGYT

v_call: TRBV5-1
clone_size: few
j_call: TRBJ1-5
cdr3_aa: ASSPGQGPGQPQH

v_call: TRBV27
clone_size: many
j_call: TRBJ2-7
cdr3_aa: ASSFIAGESYEQY

v_call: TRBV29-1
clone_size: many
j_call: TRBJ2-5
cdr3_aa: SVLARGLQETQY

v_call: TRBV20-1
clone_size: many
j_call: TRBJ2-5
cdr3_aa: SATGRGGEETQY

v_call: TRBV14
clone_size: many
j_call: TRBJ2-7
cdr3_aa: ASSRTGTQIYEQY

v_call: TRBV6-1
clone_size: NA
j_call: TRBJ1-5
cdr3_aa: ASSAIAKEPQH

v_call: TRBV27
clone_size: many
j_call: TRBJ1-5
cdr3_aa: ASKGGSNQPQH

v_call: TRBV18
clone_size: few
j_call: TRBJ2-3
cdr3_aa: ASSPGDTQY

v_call: TRBV20-1
clone_size: NA
j_call: TRBJ2-5
cdr3_aa: SARDGGGETQY

v_call: TRBV28
clone_size: NA
j_call: TRBJ1-5
cdr3_aa: ASSLTFSNQPQH

v_call: TRBV5-5
clone_size: NA
j_call: TRBJ2-2
cdr3_aa: ASSLGPRGTGELF

v_call: TRBV6-5
clone_size: many
j_call: TRBJ1-2
cdr3_aa: ASSLVGDHGYT

v_call: TRBV4-1
clone_size: few
j_call: TRBJ1-1
cdr3_aa: ASSQGLRGPEAF

v_call: TRBV5-1
clone_size: few
j_call: TRBJ2-5
cdr3_aa: ASSLAPAGSHGTQY

v_call: TRBV19
clone_size: many
j_call: TRBJ2-7
cdr3_aa: ASSPGQGGHEQY

v_call: TRBV4-2
clone_size: NA
j_call: TRBJ2-7
cdr3_aa: ASSQAGVSGYEQY

v_call: TRBV10-3
clone_size: many
j_call: TRBJ2-7
cdr3_aa: AISSPPAYEQY

v_call: TRBV20-1
clone_size: few
j_call: TRBJ2-3
cdr3_aa: SARDPYFGDTQY

v_call: TRBV6-5
clone_size: many
j_call: TRBJ1-6
cdr3_aa: ASAGEREPSPLH

v_call: TRBV27
clone_size: many
j_call: TRBJ2-7
cdr3_aa: ASSLGQVNEQY

v_call: TRBV28
clone_size: NA
j_call: TRBJ2-4
cdr3_aa: ASSPLATKNIQY

v_call: TRBV20-1
clone_size: many
j_call: TRBJ1-2
cdr3_aa: SARRTGGYT

v_call: TRBV20-1
clone_size: many
j_call: TRBJ1-1
cdr3_aa: SAPIAGGLVGEAF

v_call: TRBV27
clone_size: many
j_call: TRBJ1-5
cdr3_aa: ASSLRGRGQPQH

v_call: TRBV20-1
clone_size: many
j_call: TRBJ1-2
cdr3_aa: SARPPPNYGYT

v_call: TRBV19
clone_size: many
j_call: TRBJ1-5
cdr3_aa: ASSPLPIDQPQH

v_call: TRBV29-1
clone_size: many
j_call: TRBJ1-1
cdr3_aa: SVEEWKSTEAF

v_call: TRBV12-3/TRBV12-4
clone_size: NA
j_call: TRBJ1-5
cdr3_aa: ASSISRGWQPQH

v_call: TRBV28
clone_size: NA
j_call: TRBJ1-2
cdr3_aa: ASSLRQGHGYT

v_call: TRBV11-2
clone_size: few
j_call: TRBJ2-7
cdr3_aa: ATQPGTSFHEQY

v_call: TRBV27
clone_size: many
j_call: TRBJ1-5
cdr3_aa: ASSRGNQPQH

v_call: TRBV20-1
clone_size: many
j_call: TRBJ2-4
cdr3_aa: SAGTAAKNIQY

v_call: TRBV10-3
clone_size: many
j_call: TRBJ2-7
cdr3_aa: AISESTVPYEQY

v_call: TRBV6-2/TRBV6-3
clone_size: NA
j_call: TRBJ1-2
cdr3_aa: ASLGQAGGYT

v_call: TRBV19
clone_size: many
j_call: TRBJ2-1
cdr3_aa: ASSGNSGRSNNEQF

v_call: TRBV18
clone_size: NA
j_call: TRBJ2-7
cdr3_aa: ASSPDRVNEQY

v_call: TRBV30
clone_size: many
j_call: TRBJ2-7
cdr3_aa: AWSVGPSSYEQY

v_call: TRBV6-2/TRBV6-3
clone_size: NA
j_call: TRBJ1-2
cdr3_aa: ASSSYDLYGYT

v_call: TRBV27
clone_size: NA
j_call: TRBJ2-2
cdr3_aa: ASKGLGGGVLDLGELF

v_call: TRBV4-1
clone_size: NA
j_call: TRBJ2-5
cdr3_aa: ASSQDRTIQETQY

v_call: TRBV19
clone_size: NA
j_call: TRBJ2-2
cdr3_aa: ASSYLAGDRGGELF

v_call: TRBV20-1
clone_size: many
j_call: TRBJ2-7
cdr3_aa: SARRDRARPYEQY

v_call: TRBV28
clone_size: many
j_call: TRBJ2-5
cdr3_aa: ASTSGGSETQY

v_call: TRBV10-3
clone_size: many
j_call: TRBJ2-7
cdr3_aa: AISESRYEQY

v_call: TRBV6-5
clone_size: many
j_call: TRBJ1-2
cdr3_aa: ASKGDYGYT